The 23 T cell receptor beta chains reported below all come from one sample, sequenced in a study of blood T cell repertoires in COVID-19 (dated by TCRdb to the early 2020s). Receptor libraries were prepared by the immunoSEQ multiplex PCR assay. TCRdb provides this immuneACCESS table in a form limited to in-frame rearrangements. Some clones are lacking; in checked studies, under half of them reflect an unresolved V gene, and why the rest are absent is not known. This sample has 250,000 to 350,000 clones in its table, and approximately 88% of those were observed once. The ten largest clones take up about 0.94% of the sample. The sample comprised peripheral blood. The source is a woman aged 40 to 49 who had recovered from COVID-19.

The chain recombines TRBV19 with TRBJ2-7, with D possibly being TRBD2 (6 bases). CDR1 is LNHDA, CDR2 SQIVND, per germline (reference sequence). The CDR3 is 16 amino acids. The germline V and J ends were trimmed by 6 bases and 1 base, with 19 bases remaining between them. The CDR3 region is CASSPSTGVGSYEQYF. The CDR3 bases are TGTGCCAGTAGCCCGTCTACGGGGGTCGGTTCCTACGAGCAGTACTTC. The complete variable domain, with remaining parts taken from reference TRBV19 and TRBJ2-7, reads DGGITQSPKYLFRKEGQNVTLSCEQNLNHDAMYWYRQDPGQGLRLIYYSQIVNDFQKGDIAEGYSVSREKKESFPLTVTSAQKNPTAFYLCASSPSTGVGSYEQYFGPGTRLTVT.

The V and J genes are TRBV10-3 and TRBJ2-2; D ambiguous. Looked up from germline, CDR1 is ENHRY and CDR2 is SYGVKD. The CDR3 extends over 11 amino acids. Trimming cost V 8 bases and J 3 bases, with 4 bases left between them. For the CDR3, the DNA is TGTGCCATCCAATACACCGGGGAGCTGTTTTTT. It yields the protein CAIQYTGELFF.

The rearrangement uses TRBV11-2 and TRBJ2-5; 9 bases are shared with TRBD1. CDR1 SGHAT and CDR2 FQNNGV come from the germline V gene. The ends lost 5 bases at V and 5 bases at J; junction bases unmatched: 6. The CDR3 sequence is 14 residues long. CDR3 amino acids: CASSAQGALETQYF. The DNA of the CDR3 is TGTGCCAGCAGCGCACAGGGGGCGTTGGAGACCCAGTACTTC.

J is TRBJ2-1 and V is TRBV5-1; the match to TRBD1 covers 7 bases. Germline V gene sequence: CDR1 SGHRS, CDR2 YFSETQ. The junction had 7 bases not matched to a gene; V was cut back by 2 bases and J by 8 bases. The CDR3 totals 14 residues. For the CDR3, the DNA is TGCGCCAGCAGCTTTGACAGGGTTGGCGATGAGCAGTTCTTC. Translation: CASSFDRVGDEQFF.

V and J are TRBV13 and TRBJ2-1; D is perhaps TRBD2 (7 bases). The germline V and J ends were trimmed by 5 bases and 7 bases, with 15 bases remaining between them. The CDR3 is made up of 14 amino acids. Germline-derived CDR1 and CDR2 are PRHDT and FYEKMQ (reference sequence). The chain's CDR3 is CASSPRGGRNEQFF. CDR3 nucleotides: TGTGCCAGCAGCCCTAGGGGGGGTAGGAATGAGCAGTTCTTC.

The V call is TRBV28, the J call TRBJ1-4, with a weak D call TRBD1 (6 bases). In germline, CDR1 is MDHEN, CDR2 SYDVKM. The V end was cut by 6 bases, the J end by 4 bases, with 15 bases between. The length of the CDR3 is 15 residues. The CDR3 sequence: CASSPRGAGNEKLFF. The CDR3 nucleotides read TGTGCCAGCAGCCCCCGGGGGGCCGGTAATGAAAAACTGTTTTTT. Filled out from reference TRBV28 and TRBJ1-4, the complete variable domain reads DVKVTQSSRYLVKRTGEKVFLECVQDMDHENMFWYRQDPGLGLRLIYFSYDVKMKEKGDIPEGYSVSREKKERFSLILESASTNQTSMYLCASSPRGAGNEKLFFGSGTQLSVL.

V is TRBV10-3 and J is TRBJ2-7; weak D call: TRBD1 (6 bases). This CDR3 is built from 15 residues. Germline V lookup: CDR1 ENHRY, CDR2 SYGVKD. The germline V and J ends were trimmed by 6 bases and 4 bases, with 19 bases remaining between them. CDR3 protein: CAISPGVGAPYEQYF. CDR3 coding DNA: TGTGCCATCAGCCCCGGGGTGGGGGCCCCTTACGAGCAGTACTTC.

This chain joins TRBV7-2 and TRBJ2-5; 9 bases map to TRBD1. The V and J ends lost 1 base and 5 bases, in that order; junction bases with no gene match: 8. The length of the CDR3 is 16 residues. Germline lookup yields CDR1 SGHTA and CDR2 FQGNSA. The CDR3 DNA follows: TGTGCCAGCAGCTTAGTGGGACAGGGTTATTCGGAGACCCAGTACTTC. Translation gives CASSLVGQGYSETQYF.

The rearrangement links TRBV18 to TRBJ2-7, with D tentatively TRBD1 (6 bases). V gave up 3 bases and J gave up 5 bases, with 14 bases separating them. The length of the CDR3 is 14 residues. Looked up from germline, CDR1 is KGHSH and CDR2 is LQKENI. The CDR3 sequence: CASSPGQGFDEQYF. CDR3 nucleotides: TGTGCCAGCTCACCCGGGCAGGGGTTCGACGAGCAGTACTTC.

The V gene is TRBV30, the J gene TRBJ1-2; 10 bases are a match to TRBD1. The CDR3 consists of 16 residues. With 4 bases clipped from V and 0 bases from J, the junction kept 8 bases outside the gene matches. Germline V gene sequence: CDR1 GTSNPN, CDR2 SVGIG (reference sequence). CDR3 loop: CAWKGQGLLANYGYTF. The CDR3 bases are TGTGCCTGGAAGGGACAGGGGCTACTAGCTAACTATGGCTACACCTTC.

The chain combines TRBV2 with TRBJ2-1, with TRBD1 matching 11 bases. The length of the CDR3 is 14 residues. V lost 8 bases and J lost 6; bases outside the gene matches: 6. Germline CDR1 SNHLY, CDR2 FYNNEI. In DNA, the CDR3 is TGTGCCAGCCTAACCGGGACAGGGGGCAATGAGCAGTTCTTC. Protein: CASLTGTGGNEQFF.

This chain joins TRBV6-2 or TRBV6-3 and TRBJ2-2; D unclear. The CDR3 spans 14 residues. Germline CDR1 reads MNHEY; CDR2 reads SVGEGT. Trimming left V 5 bases short and J 4 bases short, with 11 bases between. CDR3 loop: CASSPNYLTGELFF. In nucleotides, the CDR3 is TGTGCCAGCAGTCCCAACTACCTCACCGGGGAGCTGTTTTTT.

J is TRBJ2-1 and V is TRBV11-2; 8 bases are shared with TRBD2. Trimming cost V 7 bases and J 2 bases; bases outside gene matches: 10. The CDR3 loop spans 16 amino acids. Germline values: CDR1 SGHAT, CDR2 FQNNGV. CDR3 region: CASTFSSGGTYNEQFF. The CDR3 coding sequence is TGTGCCAGCACGTTTTCCAGCGGGGGCACCTACAATGAGCAGTTCTTC.

V usage is TRBV5-1 and J usage is TRBJ2-2, with 9 bases lining up with TRBD1. The CDR3 has 18 amino acids. Germline-derived CDR1 and CDR2 are SGHRS and YFSETQ. V was pared by 2 bases and J by 3 bases, with 11 bases of the junction left unmatched. Written as DNA, the CDR3 is TGCGCCAGCAGCTTCCTCGCCGGGACAGGGTTGGACACCGGGGAGCTGTTTTTT. Translated: CASSFLAGTGLDTGELFF.

This chain connects TRBV5-1 to TRBJ2-2, with 7 bases fitting TRBD2. Trimming took 4 bases from V and 7 from J; bases not matched to a gene: 16. This CDR3 is built from 17 residues. Per the germline V gene, CDR1 is SGHRS and CDR2 is YFSETQ. The DNA of the CDR3 is TGCGCCAGCAGCCTCTCGGCGGGAGCCAGAACTGTCGGGGAGCTGTTTTTT. Residues: CASSLSAGARTVGELFF.

The chain is built from TRBV14 and TRBJ1-2; 8 bases match TRBD1. CDR3 size: 13 residues. J was trimmed by 7 bases and V by 6 bases; bases with no gene match: 7. Germline V gene lookup returns CDR1 SGHDN and CDR2 FVKESK. The DNA of the CDR3 is TGTGCCAGCAGGCCTACAGGGGGGACTGGCTACACCTTC. Translation: CASRPTGGTGYTF.

The CDR3 loop reads CAWRQGNIQYF. In DNA form, the CDR3 reads TGTGCCTGGAGACAGGGAAACATTCAGTACTTC. V is TRBV30 and J is TRBJ2-4; D might be TRBD1 (6 bases). V lost 3 bases to trimming and J lost 6 bases, with 6 bases between them. There are 11 residues in the CDR3. In germline, CDR1 is GTSNPN, CDR2 SVGIG (reference sequence).

The V and J genes are TRBV15 and TRBJ2-3; D uncertain. CDR3 length: 14 amino acids. The V gene lost 0 bases and the J gene lost 1 base, with 5 bases spanning the gap. The germline gives CDR1 LNHNV, CDR2 YYDKDF (reference sequence). The CDR3 coding sequence is TGTGCCACCAGCAGAGAACCGGGCACAGATACGCAGTATTTT. Encoded protein: CATSREPGTDTQYF.

This clone was observed a handful of times. CDR3 in DNA: TGTGCCAGCAGTTTATACTTGGGACAGGGGTCTTACGAGCAGTACTTC. It encodes CASSLYLGQGSYEQYF. The V call is TRBV28, the J call TRBJ2-7, with TRBD1 matching over 10 bases. The CDR3 runs 16 residues. Per the germline V gene, CDR1 is MDHEN and CDR2 is SYDVKM. V shed 1 base and J 4 bases; nucleotides not matched to a gene: 7.

This clone turned up a few times. An end of the junction differs from the germline gene, which may be a read error. The V call is TRBV7-7, the J call TRBJ2-1; the D gene is possibly TRBD2 (6 bases). Germline loops: CDR1 SSHAT, CDR2 FNYEAQ (reference sequence). This CDR3 region has 13 residues. CDR3 region: CASSSRDGGAQFF. The CDR3 bases are TGTGCTAGCAGCTCCAGGGATGGAGGGGCGCAGTTCTTC.

The chain uses TRBV7-9 and TRBJ2-5; TRBD2 might be the D (6 bases). V was cut by 1 base and J by 1 base, with 7 bases left in between. CDR3 length: 14 residues. The germline CDR1 and CDR2 sequences are SEHNR and FQNEAQ (reference sequence). CDR3 bases: TGTGCCAGCAGCTTAGGCGGGGTCCAAGAGACCCAGTACTTC. This codes for CASSLGGVQETQYF. Based on the CDR3 plus reference TRBV7-9 and TRBJ2-5, the full variable domain is DTGVSQNPRHKITKRGQNVTFRCDPISEHNRLYWYRQTLGQGPEFLTYFQNEAQLEKSRLLSDRFSAERPKGSFSTLEIQRTEQGDSAMYLCASSLGGVQETQYFGPGTRLLVL.

V is TRBV7-9 and J is TRBJ2-3, with TRBD1 matching 7 bases. The CDR3 runs to 15 residues. The germline V gene encodes CDR1 SEHNR and CDR2 FQNEAQ (reference sequence). V shed 2 bases, J shed 4 bases, and the junction held 6 bases outside the gene matches. The chain's CDR3 is CASSLNRGASDTQYF. CDR3 DNA sequence: TGTGCCAGCAGCTTAAACAGGGGAGCTTCAGATACGCAGTATTTT.

The chain employs TRBV28 and TRBJ1-5; 11 nucleotides agree with TRBD1. Germline-derived CDR1 and CDR2 are MDHEN and SYDVKM. The V and J ends lost 8 bases and 9 bases, in that order; junction bases with no gene match: 12. This CDR3 region has 15 residues. The CDR3: CASGGGQGVGRPQHF. CDR3 in DNA: TGTGCCAGCGGTGGGGGACAGGGGGTCGGTCGGCCCCAGCATTTT.